The 32 T cell receptor beta chains presented below share a single source sample, sequenced in a study of blood T cell repertoires in COVID-19. Profiling relied on immunoSEQ multiplex PCR, and the TCRdb table lists in-frame clones only, not all of them. Here the sample spans tens of thousands of clones, just over 85% being singletons. What was sequenced was peripheral blood. Receptors originate from a woman older than 75 with active or convalescent COVID-19.

This clone was detected only once. This chain joins TRBV6-2 or TRBV6-3 and TRBJ1-1, with D possibly matching TRBD1 (5 bases). Germline CDR1 MNHEY, CDR2 SVGEGT. The CDR3 loop spans 13 amino acids. Deletions cut 5 bases from V and 8 bases from J, with 15 bases between. The CDR3 protein is CASSQGGRGEAFF. The CDR3 region has the DNA TGTGCCAGCAGTCAGGGAGGTCGTGGCGAAGCTTTCTTT.

This chain uses TRBV2 with TRBJ2-3; TRBD2 is a possible D gene (5 bases). The V gene lost 6 bases and the J gene lost 5 bases, with 18 bases spanning the gap. The CDR3 has 15 amino acids. CDR1 SNHLY and CDR2 FYNNEI come from the germline V gene. CDR3 bases: TGTGCCAGCAGCCTCCAACTAGGATCGGGAGATACGCAGTATTTT. As protein: CASSLQLGSGDTQYF.

The chain is built from TRBV6-5 and TRBJ2-3; 7 nucleotides line up with TRBD1. The J segment lost 7 bases and the V segment lost 5 bases, leaving 3 bases of the junction unmatched. This CDR3 spans 12 amino acids. Germline-derived CDR1 and CDR2 are MNHEY and SVGAGI. CDR3 in amino acids: CASSKTGNTQYF. The CDR3 DNA is TGTGCCAGCAGTAAGACAGGGAATACGCAGTATTTT.

The chain combines TRBV3-1 (or the pseudogene TRBV3-2) with TRBJ2-5; D is possibly TRBD1 (5 bases). The CDR3 is 15 amino acids. Germline lookup yields CDR1 LGHDT and CDR2 YNNKEL (reference sequence). V gave up 2 bases and J gave up 1 base, with 11 bases separating them. The CDR3 sequence is CASSQHRTGQETQYF. The CDR3, as DNA: TGTGCCAGCAGCCAACACAGGACCGGCCAAGAGACCCAGTACTTC.

This clone was counted only a few times. The chain links TRBV9 to TRBJ1-2; no definite D call. Germline V CDR1 and CDR2: SGDLS, YYNGEE. With 0 bases removed from V and 2 bases from J, the gap between germline ends came to 17 bases. The CDR3 loop spans 17 amino acids. CDR3 in DNA: TGTGCCAGCAGCGTAGGACCTTTTTCTCGGGGAAACTATGGCTACACCTTC. This codes for CASSVGPFSRGNYGYTF.

The chain couples TRBV12-3 or TRBV12-4 to TRBJ1-2; D remains unclear. CDR3 size: 13 residues. With 3 bases removed from V and 4 bases from J, the gap between germline ends came to 9 bases. This CDR3 is CASSFAPSYGYTF. The CDR3 coding sequence is TGTGCCAGCAGTTTCGCACCGAGCTATGGCTACACCTTC.

This clone was seen a handful of times. One junction end disagrees with the germline gene, perhaps due to a read error. CDR3 in DNA: TGTGCTAGCAGCTCAGACAGGCCCCCCGACGGGGAGCTGTTTTTT. Encoded protein: CASSSDRPPDGELFF. V usage is TRBV7-7 and J usage is TRBJ2-2; D possibly corresponds to TRBD1 (6 bases). Germline lookup yields CDR1 SSHAT and CDR2 FNYEAQ (reference sequence). The CDR3 contains 15 residues.

The V and J genes are TRBV14 and TRBJ2-1; 7 nucleotides match TRBD2. Germline loops: CDR1 SGHDN, CDR2 FVKESK. CDR3 length equals 14 residues. The CDR3 loop is CASRRVPGGNEQFF. The CDR3 DNA is TGTGCTTCAAGGCGGGTACCCGGGGGGAATGAGCAGTTCTTC.

The chain has TRBV27 and TRBJ2-2, with TRBD1 as a possible D gene (6 bases). The CDR3 contains 14 residues. V was trimmed by 6 bases and J by 4 bases, leaving 12 bases between them. Germline V gene lookup returns CDR1 MNHEY and CDR2 SMNVEV (reference sequence). CDR3: CASRITGSTGELFF. CDR3 coding DNA: TGTGCCAGCAGGATCACAGGGAGCACCGGGGAGCTGTTTTTT.

V is TRBV6-4 and J is TRBJ1-6, with 9 bases identical to TRBD1. The J segment lost 1 base and the V segment lost 0 bases, leaving 13 bases of the junction unmatched. The germline gives CDR1 MRHNA, CDR2 SNTAGT. The CDR3 is made up of 21 amino acids. The CDR3 spells CASSDSGGRDREDSYNSPLHF. CDR3 coding DNA: TGTGCCAGCAGTGACTCGGGGGGCCGGGACAGGGAAGATTCCTATAATTCACCCCTCCACTTT.

The rearrangement uses TRBV5-1 and TRBJ2-7, with D possibly being TRBD2 (5 bases). This CDR3 is built from 15 residues. The germline V gene has CDR1 SGHRS and CDR2 YFSETQ. V was clipped by 1 base and J by 0 bases, with 11 bases between them. CDR3 nucleotides: TGCGCCAGCAGCTTGCGGTCTGGGAGCTCCTACGAGCAGTACTTC. This sequence encodes CASSLRSGSSYEQYF.

This chain links TRBV18 with TRBJ2-7, with D possibly being TRBD2 (6 bases). The CDR3 consists of 12 residues. Germline CDR1 reads KGHSH; CDR2 reads LQKENI. DNA for the CDR3: TGTGCCAGCTCACCACCTGGAGGGCCCAAGGAGGTC. Amino acids: CASSPPGGPKEV.

This chain connects TRBV6-5 to TRBJ2-2; D possibly corresponds to TRBD2 (5 bases). In germline, CDR1 is MNHEY, CDR2 SVGAGI. V was shortened by 2 bases and J by 5 bases, with 9 bases between the two germline ends. The CDR3 totals 14 residues. The CDR3 sequence: CASSYDSGTGELFF. DNA of the CDR3: TGTGCCAGCAGTTACGATTCGGGGACCGGGGAGCTGTTTTTT.

This clone showed up just once. This chain uses TRBV5-5 with TRBJ1-2; D is possibly TRBD1 (5 bases). The CDR3 sequence is 16 residues long. V lost 4 bases, J lost 0 bases, and 16 bases lay in between. The V gene's germline CDR1 is SGHKS and CDR2 YYEKEE (reference sequence). The CDR3 DNA sequence: TGTGCCAGCAGCCATCCCGCGGGGCCCTCTAACTATGGCTACACCTTC. As protein: CASSHPAGPSNYGYTF.

This clone was counted a single time. This chain links TRBV29-1 with TRBJ1-1; TRBD1 might be the D (5 bases). This CDR3 has 17 residues. The germline gives CDR1 SQVTM, CDR2 ANQGSEA. Trimming removed 6 bases from V and 1 base from J, with 24 bases in between. CDR3 nucleotide sequence: TGCAGCGTAACGCCGAAGACGGGACTTCAGGCGAACACTGAAGCTTTCTTT. Its protein product is CSVTPKTGLQANTEAFF.

The chain joins TRBV12-5 to TRBJ2-3; TRBD2 agrees at 7 bases. Germline CDR1 reads LGHNT; CDR2 reads FRNRAP. The CDR3 runs 14 residues. V shed 7 bases and J 2 bases; nucleotides not matched to a gene: 6. The DNA of the CDR3 is TGTGCTAGTGCCAGGGACTACTCCACAGATACGCAGTATTTT. Its translation: CASARDYSTDTQYF.

This rearrangement joins TRBV5-1 to TRBJ2-2; 9 nucleotides agree with TRBD1. Germline loops: CDR1 SGHRS, CDR2 YFSETQ. J was trimmed by 4 bases and V by 4 bases; bases with no gene match: 11. The length of the CDR3 is 17 residues. The CDR3 sequence is CASSATGTGFRTGELFF. The CDR3 nucleotides read TGCGCCAGCAGCGCCACCGGGACAGGGTTTCGCACCGGGGAGCTGTTTTTT.

The chain uses TRBV11-3 and TRBJ1-6; D perhaps matches TRBD1 (6 bases). Deletions cut 5 bases from V and 10 bases from J, with 12 bases between. Germline V gives CDR1 SGHNT, CDR2 YENEEA. This CDR3 comprises 13 residues. CDR3 amino acids: CASSQGRVSPLHF. The CDR3 DNA follows: TGTGCCAGCAGCCAGGGGAGGGTCTCACCCCTCCACTTT.

The sample holds one count of this clone. This rearrangement joins TRBV14 to TRBJ2-2; 8 positions agree with TRBD1. Germline V CDR1 and CDR2: SGHDN, FVKESK. Trimming cost V 4 bases and J 3 bases; bases outside gene matches: 7. The CDR3 has 16 amino acids. This chain's CDR3 is CASSPRQGTDTGELFF. The CDR3 DNA reads as TGTGCCAGCAGCCCGAGACAGGGGACGGACACCGGGGAGCTGTTTTTT.

This chain uses TRBV4-3 with TRBJ2-1; tentatively, D is TRBD2 (5 bases). The ends were cut back, 3 bases at V and 8 bases at J, with 11 bases in the middle. CDR3 size: 13 residues. Germline CDR1 reads LGHNA; CDR2 reads YSLEER. CDR3: CASSHELGYEQFF. CDR3 DNA sequence: TGCGCCAGCAGCCATGAACTAGGATATGAGCAGTTCTTC.

This clone was counted only a few times. The chain is built from TRBV19 and TRBJ1-2; D is possibly TRBD1 (6 bases). CDR3 length: 15 amino acids. Trimming stripped 1 base from V and 4 bases from J, with 13 bases between. Germline assignment: CDR1 LNHDA and CDR2 SQIVND (reference sequence). The CDR3 spells CASSIGARGSYGYTF. The CDR3 DNA sequence: TGTGCCAGTAGTATAGGGGCCAGGGGTAGCTATGGCTACACCTTC.

In DNA, the CDR3 is TGTGCCAGCACCCCTCCGCAGGGGGCATACTACGAGCAGTACTTC. This translates into CASTPPQGAYYEQYF. The chain carries TRBV21-1 and TRBJ2-7; the tabulated D call, TRBD1, remains unverified against the DNA. TRBV21-1 is deemed a pseudogene. The CDR3 is 15 amino acids.

This chain uses TRBV6-6 with TRBJ2-1; D is possibly TRBD1 (6 bases). This CDR3 comprises 15 residues. Germline-derived CDR1 and CDR2 are MNHNY and SVGAGI (reference sequence). V lost 0 bases to trimming and J lost 8 bases, with 14 bases between them. The CDR3 loop is CASSYSSPGEYEQFF. CDR3 DNA: TGTGCCAGCAGTTACTCGTCCCCAGGGGAATATGAGCAGTTCTTC.

The rearrangement uses TRBV14 and TRBJ2-1; 10 bases are shared with TRBD2. CDR1 is SGHDN and CDR2 is FVKESK in the germline V gene. The CDR3 is 16 amino acids. Trimming took 6 bases from V and 0 from J; bases not matched to a gene: 5. CDR3 nucleotides: TGTGCCAGCAGACCGCTAGCGGGGGACTCCTACAATGAGCAGTTCTTC. Translation gives CASRPLAGDSYNEQFF.

The chain couples TRBV30 to TRBJ2-7; 12 positions match TRBD1. V trimming: 4 bases; J trimming: 4 bases; junction bases outside the gene matches: 5. The germline CDR1 and CDR2 sequences are GTSNPN and SVGIG (reference sequence). CDR3 size: 14 residues. This chain's CDR3 is CAWNGDRGRYEQYF. The CDR3 coding sequence is TGTGCCTGGAATGGGGACAGGGGGCGTTACGAGCAGTACTTC.

The V call is TRBV15, the J call TRBJ1-3, with D possibly matching TRBD1 (6 bases). The CDR3 covers 15 residues. The ends were cut back, 0 bases at V and 1 base at J, with 7 bases in the middle. CDR1 is LNHNV and CDR2 is YYDKDF in the germline V gene (reference sequence). The CDR3 reads CATSRDQGSGNTIYF. Here the CDR3 DNA reads TGTGCCACCAGCAGAGATCAGGGGTCTGGAAACACCATATATTTT. Together with reference TRBV15 and TRBJ1-3, the CDR3 gives the full variable domain: DAMVIQNPRYQVTQFGKPVTLSCSQTLNHNVMYWYQQKSSQAPKLLFHYYDKDFNNEADTPDNFQSRRPNTSFCFLDIRSPGLGDTAMYLCATSRDQGSGNTIYFGEGSWLTVV.

The chain recombines TRBV5-4 with TRBJ1-3; no definite D call. Trimming pared 5 bases from V and 0 bases from J, leaving 21 bases between. Germline loops: CDR1 SGHNT, CDR2 YYREEE (reference sequence). The CDR3 covers 18 residues. CDR3 nucleotide sequence: TGTGCCAGCAGTCAGGAGGCCTATACGGGAAGCTCTGGAAACACCATATATTTT. Its protein product is CASSQEAYTGSSGNTIYF.

The rearrangement uses TRBV6-5 and TRBJ1-2; the D gene is possibly TRBD1 (5 bases). V lost 0 bases to trimming and J lost 3 bases, with 11 bases between them. The CDR3 is made up of 15 amino acids. Germline values: CDR1 MNHEY, CDR2 SVGAGI. The CDR3 nucleotides read TGTGCCAGCAGTTACTCGTCCAGGGAAGACTATGGCTACACCTTC. It codes for CASSYSSREDYGYTF.

The J gene is TRBJ1-2, the V gene TRBV9; 7 bases are shared with TRBD1. CDR3 length: 14 residues. V shed 0 bases, J shed 6 bases, and the junction held 5 bases outside the gene matches. Germline V CDR1 and CDR2: SGDLS, YYNGEE. CDR3: CASSVEAGGNGYTF. The CDR3 DNA reads TGTGCCAGCAGCGTAGAGGCAGGGGGAAATGGCTACACCTTC.

This chain links TRBV6-5 with TRBJ2-1; D perhaps matches TRBD2 (5 bases). Germline CDR1 reads MNHEY; CDR2 reads SVGAGI. Deletions cut 4 bases from V and 0 bases from J, with 7 bases between. This CDR3 comprises 14 residues. The CDR3 loop is CASSSGFSYNEQFF. In DNA, the CDR3 is TGTGCCAGCAGTTCGGGGTTCTCCTACAATGAGCAGTTCTTC.

V gene TRBV27 combines with J gene TRBJ2-5; D perhaps matches TRBD2 (6 bases). The CDR3 loop spans 15 amino acids. The V end lost 3 bases, the J end lost 1 base, and 12 bases lay between the germline ends. The V gene's germline CDR1 is MNHEY and CDR2 SMNVEV (reference sequence). This chain's CDR3 is CASSLGTLGQETQYF. The CDR3 coding sequence is TGTGCCAGCAGTTTGGGGACTTTAGGCCAAGAGACCCAGTACTTC.

The V and J genes are TRBV7-8 and TRBJ2-5, with D uncertain. Between the trimmed V and J ends, which lost 0 bases and 6 bases, there was a span of 14 bases. Looked up from germline, CDR1 is SGHVS and CDR2 is FQNEAQ. This CDR3 is built from 15 residues. Here the CDR3 DNA reads TGTGCCAGCAGCTTAGCCAACAACCCCGTGAAGACCCAGTACTTC. Translated, it gives CASSLANNPVKTQYF. The whole variable domain, remainder taken from reference TRBV7-8 and TRBJ2-5, is GAGVSQSPRYKVAKRGQDVALRCDPISGHVSLFWYQQALGQGPEFLTYFQNEAQLDKSGLPSDRFFAERPEGSVSTLKIQRTQQEDSAVYLCASSLANNPVKTQYFGPGTRLLVL.